This T cell receptor (beta chain) came from a study of memory CD4+ T cells and cytomegalovirus serostatus. Study as a whole: Healthy Belgian adult donors included fewer than 10 CMV-positive and fewer than 25 CMV-negative people. Regarding the study as a whole: CD4+ memory repertoires contained about two fifths of the 164 reported CMV TCRbeta sequences.

Note on this clone: No antigen is known for it.

Germline CDR1 reads MNHEY; CDR2 reads SMNVEV (reference sequence). V was shortened by 6 bases and J by 2 bases, with 20 bases between the two germline ends. The CDR3 loop spans 16 amino acids. Clones were read by immunoSEQ multiplex PCR, and TCRdb kept only the in-frame ones, dropping some. The table shows about 61,000 clones, with over 70% occurring only once. The sort gate was single viable CD3+CD4+CD8-CD45RO+ cells for memory CD4+ T cells. Serostatus was set by detecting CMV pp150, pp28, p38, p52 IgG. CD4+ T cells were isolated by positive magnetic selection. Specimen: memory CD4+ T cells from blood. The V call is TRBV27, the J call TRBJ2-7, with D possibly being TRBD2 (5 bases). The sequence was obtained from an adult in good health and CMV-seronegative. Some clones in this sample may be carry-over from other donors' samples. The chain's CDR3 is CASRPPGSGKPYEQYF. DNA of the CDR3: TGTGCCAGCAGGCCCCCGGGGTCTGGGAAACCCTACGAGCAGTACTTC.